This TCR beta chain stems from a study of OX40 agonist ivuxolimab in advanced cancers. General notes on the study: The costimulatory receptor OX40 (CD134) was targeted by ivuxolimab, a fully human IgG2 agonistic monoclonal antibody. Intravenous ivuxolimab was administered to patients every 2 weeks at six dose levels: 0.01, 0.1, 0.3, 1.5, 3 and 10 mg/kg. Of the roughly 51 patients in dose escalation, about 20 had hepatocellular carcinoma, around 15 had melanoma, 9 had renal cell carcinoma and 9 had head and neck cancer. The dose-escalation cohort was about 86% male with a mean age of around 64 years, ranging from roughly 23 to 80. Patients were allowed to have had prior anti-PD-1, anti-PD-L1 or anti-CTLA-4 therapy, and approximately 40% of the dose-escalation patients had been treated with checkpoint inhibitors. Partial responses occurred in three dose-escalation patients: two with cutaneous melanoma and one with hepatocellular carcinoma. Peripheral TCRbeta sequencing aimed to test whether ivuxolimab altered TCR sequence diversity and caused clonal T-cell expansion. The paper reports the monotherapy dose-escalation portion (N of about 54 patients) of the phase I ivuxolimab trial. Overall study results and their limits: In partial responders in the 0.1-3.0 mg/kg groups, normalized peripheral clonal expansion was found to be among the lowest, especially among CD8+ T cells. Low levels of normalized T-cell clonal expansion were also seen in some patients who did not respond. Clonal expansion of both CD4+ and CD8+ blood T cells was observed from baseline to week 6 at doses 0.1 to 3.0 mg/kg. Which antigens the clonally expanded peripheral T cells were specific for was not determined. On average, CD8+ T cells showed more expanded clones than CD4+ T cells after ivuxolimab.

Genomic DNA was extracted from sorted cells for sequencing of the TCRbeta CDR3 region. TCRbeta CDR3 regions were sequenced using the immunoSEQ Assay. This immuneACCESS table, as held by TCRdb, lists in-frame sequences with V and J called but not all clones. Of the missing ones, under half trace to an unresolved V gene in checked studies; the others have no known cause. A total of about 49,000 clones appear in this sample, 75% to 90% of them only once. The top ten clones comprise about a fifth of the sample. Details on this clone: Its specific antigen is unknown. The record has no base qualities; no much larger clone is one base away.

Reading the germline V gene gives CDR1 SGDLS and CDR2 YYNGEE. Relative to germline, V is 0 bases shorter and J is 7 bases shorter, with 14 bases between their ends. From the cysteine up to the phenylalanine, the CDR3 has a length of 15 residues. Just CDR3 DNA is preserved here, 45 bases in frame from base 1. The trial excluded patients who had a history of autoimmune disease or who were on systemic immunosuppression. In every dose cohort, peripheral blood was drawn for TCR sequencing at baseline, cycle 4 day 1, and cycle 7 day 1. The samples were taken from a phase I, first-in-human, multicenter, open-label dose-escalation trial of ivuxolimab. Adults with locally advanced or metastatic melanoma, renal cell carcinoma, hepatocellular carcinoma or head and neck squamous cell carcinoma were enrolled in the trial. Before TCR sequencing, CD4+ T cells and CD8+ T cells were sorted from peripheral blood as separate populations.

This receptor was identified in an adult with an advanced solid tumor such as melanoma, head and neck, liver or kidney cancer. The material sequenced was CD4+ or CD8+ T cells sorted from blood, taken in a trial of the OX40 agonist ivuxolimab. The sequence is built from TRBV9 and TRBJ1-5; the D segment cannot be called with confidence. The sequenced DNA is TGTGCCAGCAGCGTAGGGGTAGGAGGGCGGCAGCCCCAGCATTTT. This translates into CASSVGVGGRQPQHF.